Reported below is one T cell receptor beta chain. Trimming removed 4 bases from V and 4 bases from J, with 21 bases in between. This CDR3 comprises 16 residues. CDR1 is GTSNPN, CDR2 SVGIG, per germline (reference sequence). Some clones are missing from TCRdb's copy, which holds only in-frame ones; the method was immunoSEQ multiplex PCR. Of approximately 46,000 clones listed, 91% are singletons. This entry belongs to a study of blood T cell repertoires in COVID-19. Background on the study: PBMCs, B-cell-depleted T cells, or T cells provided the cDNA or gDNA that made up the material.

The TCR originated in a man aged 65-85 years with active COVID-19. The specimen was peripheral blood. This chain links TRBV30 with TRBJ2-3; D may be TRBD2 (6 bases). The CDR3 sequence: CAWTFPGTVTPDTQYF. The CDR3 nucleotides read TGTGCCTGGACTTTCCCCGGGACTGTGACCCCAGATACGCAGTATTTT.